The T cell receptor (beta chain) under discussion was sequenced for a study of beta chain features in type 1 diabetes. V was trimmed by 0 bases and J by 2 bases, leaving 13 bases between them. Germline CDR1 is SGHVS and CDR2 is FQNEAQ. This CDR3 has 16 residues. Expressed TCRB transcripts were sequenced, since all the RNA that had been isolated was reverse transcribed. The assay was immunoSEQ multiplex PCR, and TCRdb's table has in-frame clones only and misses some. The table lists 500,000 to 700,000 clones, 15% of them singletons. J is TRBJ1-2 and V is TRBV7-8, with D perhaps matching TRBD1 (6 bases). Sequences were obtained from naive CD4+ T cells from blood. The TCR originated in a man younger than 35 in good health. The CDR3 spells CASSLALGQLNYGYTF. CDR3 sequence (DNA): TGTGCCAGCAGCTTAGCGCTTGGACAGCTAAACTATGGCTACACCTTC.